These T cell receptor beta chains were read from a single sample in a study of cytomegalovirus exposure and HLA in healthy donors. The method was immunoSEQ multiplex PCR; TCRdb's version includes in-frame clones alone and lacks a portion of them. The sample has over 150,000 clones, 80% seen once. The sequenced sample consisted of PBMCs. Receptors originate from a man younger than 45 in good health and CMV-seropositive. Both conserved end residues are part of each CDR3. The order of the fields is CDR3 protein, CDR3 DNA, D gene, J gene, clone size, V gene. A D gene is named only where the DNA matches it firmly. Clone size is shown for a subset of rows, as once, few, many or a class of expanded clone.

CDR3: CASSPVQGETQYF
DNA: TGTGCCAGCAGCCCCGTCCAGGGAGAGACCCAGTACTTC
D: .
J: TRBJ2-5
size: .
V: TRBV7-3

CDR3: CASSLSSGEQFF
DNA: TGCGCCAGCAGCTTGTCTAGTGGTGAGCAGTTCTTC
D: .
J: TRBJ2-1
size: .
V: TRBV5-1

CDR3: CASSEPRTGGYTF
DNA: TGTGCCAGCAGTGAACCCAGGACGGGGGGCTACACCTTC
D: .
J: TRBJ1-2
size: once
V: TRBV2

CDR3: CASSLEALAGFYNEQFF
DNA: TGTGCCAGCAGCTTAGAGGCCCTAGCGGGGTTCTACAATGAGCAGTTCTTC
D: TRBD2
J: TRBJ2-1
size: .
V: TRBV7-2

CDR3: CASSPYRTGLYEQYF
DNA: TGTGCCAGCAGCCCGTATCGGACAGGACTCTACGAGCAGTACTTC
D: TRBD1
J: TRBJ2-7
size: .
V: TRBV6-6

CDR3: CATREGGGGPQHF
DNA: TGTGCCACCAGGGAGGGGGGGGGCGGCCCCCAGCATTTT
D: .
J: TRBJ1-5
size: .
V: TRBV10-3

CDR3: CASSLRGELFF
DNA: TGTGCCAGCAGCTTGCGCGGGGAGCTGTTTTTT
D: .
J: TRBJ2-2
size: .
V: TRBV5-4

CDR3: CASRFGTGASGRGYTF
DNA: TGTGCCAGCAGGTTTGGGACAGGGGCTTCAGGTCGGGGCTACACCTTC
D: TRBD1
J: TRBJ1-2
size: .
V: TRBV27

CDR3: CASSLTTGNQPQHF
DNA: TGTGCCAGCAGTCTAACGACAGGGAATCAGCCCCAGCATTTT
D: TRBD1
J: TRBJ1-5
size: few
V: TRBV6-5

CDR3: CASSLLRDRVGNEQFF
DNA: TGCGCCAGCAGCTTACTCCGGGACAGGGTGGGCAATGAGCAGTTCTTC
D: TRBD1
J: TRBJ2-1
size: .
V: TRBV5-1

CDR3: CASSHQGQSHNQPQHF
DNA: TGTGCCAGCAGCCACCAGGGACAGAGTCACAATCAGCCCCAGCATTTT
D: TRBD1
J: TRBJ1-5
size: once
V: TRBV4-2

CDR3: CASSSSIGTGVAFF
DNA: TGTGCCAGCAGCTCTTCGATTGGGACAGGGGTAGCTTTCTTT
D: TRBD1
J: TRBJ1-1
size: .
V: TRBV7-9

CDR3: CASSSGLGTRQETQYF
DNA: TGTGCCAGCAGTTCCGGACTGGGAACACGACAAGAGACCCAGTACTTC
D: .
J: TRBJ2-5
size: .
V: TRBV6-5

CDR3: CASSLRPDSNQPQHF
DNA: TGTGCCAGCAGTCTACGCCCCGATAGCAATCAGCCCCAGCATTTT
D: .
J: TRBJ1-5
size: .
V: TRBV27

CDR3: CASSYSRRGGYNEQFF
DNA: TGTGCCAGCAGTTACTCAAGGCGGGGGGGTTACAATGAGCAGTTCTTC
D: TRBD2
J: TRBJ2-1
size: .
V: TRBV6-5

CDR3: CASSPTGDAGYTF
DNA: TGTGCCAGCTCACCAACAGGGGATGCTGGCTACACCTTC
D: TRBD1
J: TRBJ1-2
size: .
V: TRBV18

CDR3: CASSLLQGPGGANVLTF
DNA: TGTGCCAGCAGTCTCCTACAGGGTCCAGGGGGGGCCAACGTCCTGACTTTC
D: .
J: TRBJ2-6
size: many
V: TRBV27

CDR3: CASSFQRVPNSPLHF
DNA: TGTGCCAGCAGCTTCCAACGGGTCCCGAATTCACCCCTCCACTTT
D: .
J: TRBJ1-6
size: .
V: TRBV7-8

CDR3: CASSLPWQYSGNTIYF
DNA: TGTGCCAGCAGCTTACCTTGGCAATACTCTGGAAACACCATATATTTT
D: .
J: TRBJ1-3
size: .
V: TRBV11-2

CDR3: CASRSTGSNSPLHF
DNA: TGTGCCAGCAGGTCAACAGGGTCTAATTCACCCCTCCACTTT
D: .
J: TRBJ1-6
size: .
V: TRBV7-9

CDR3: CASSLSLAAEDYGYTF
DNA: TGTGCCAGCAGCTTATCCTTGGCCGCTGAGGACTATGGCTACACCTTC
D: .
J: TRBJ1-2
size: once
V: TRBV5-6

CDR3: CASSLARGDTGELFF
DNA: TGTGCCAGCAGTTTAGCCAGGGGGGACACCGGGGAGCTGTTTTTT
D: .
J: TRBJ2-2
size: once
V: TRBV27

CDR3: CASTGSGQGARNEQFF
DNA: TGTGCCAGTACCGGGTCCGGACAGGGGGCGCGTAATGAGCAGTTCTTC
D: TRBD1
J: TRBJ2-1
size: .
V: TRBV19

CDR3: CASSRASSGGNEQFF
DNA: TGTGCCAGCAGTCGGGCCAGTAGCGGGGGGAATGAGCAGTTCTTC
D: TRBD2
J: TRBJ2-1
size: .
V: TRBV2

CDR3: CASSGQSYGYTF
DNA: TGTGCCAGCAGTGGACAAAGCTATGGCTACACCTTC
D: .
J: TRBJ1-2
size: .
V: TRBV6-6

CDR3: CASSLKYEQYF
DNA: TGTGCCAGCAGCCTTAAATACGAGCAGTACTTC
D: .
J: TRBJ2-7
size: .
V: TRBV28

CDR3: CASSIVSPSGIYNEQFF
DNA: TGTGCCAGTAGTATAGTGAGTCCTAGCGGGATTTACAATGAGCAGTTCTTC
D: TRBD2
J: TRBJ2-1
size: .
V: TRBV19

CDR3: CASSQESNNIAKNIQYF
DNA: TGTGCCAGCAGCCAAGAAAGTAACAATATAGCCAAAAACATTCAGTACTTC
D: .
J: TRBJ2-4
size: .
V: TRBV4-2

CDR3: CASETGQPSYEQYF
DNA: TGTGCCAGCGAAACGGGACAGCCGTCTTACGAGCAGTACTTC
D: TRBD1
J: TRBJ2-7
size: .
V: TRBV11-3

CDR3: CATDETGTKNIQYF
DNA: TGTGCCACCGATGAGACAGGGACCAAAAACATTCAGTACTTC
D: TRBD1
J: TRBJ2-4
size: .
V: TRBV6-6

CDR3: CASGQGLNSPLHF
DNA: TGTGCCAGCGGACAGGGTTTGAATTCACCCCTCCACTTT
D: TRBD1
J: TRBJ1-6
size: .
V: TRBV19

CDR3: CASSRTGPQETQYF
DNA: TGTGCCAGCAGCCGTACAGGGCCCCAAGAGACCCAGTACTTC
D: .
J: TRBJ2-5
size: .
V: TRBV5-4

CDR3: CASSLGGVNDTQYF
DNA: TGTGCCAGCAGCTTGGGGGGGGTGAATGATACGCAGTATTTT
D: .
J: TRBJ2-3
size: few
V: TRBV5-4

CDR3: CASGRGTGELFF
DNA: TGTGCCAGCGGGAGGGGCACCGGGGAGCTGTTTTTT
D: TRBD2
J: TRBJ2-2
size: .
V: TRBV9

CDR3: CASTDRSYEQYF
DNA: TGTGCCAGCACCGACAGGAGCTACGAGCAGTACTTC
D: .
J: TRBJ2-7
size: .
V: TRBV27

CDR3: CASSTGGSTNEKLFF
DNA: TGTGCCAGCAGTACAGGGGGCTCAACTAATGAAAAACTGTTTTTT
D: TRBD1
J: TRBJ1-4
size: .
V: TRBV6-5

CDR3: CASSLLDRANGPYF
DNA: TGTGCCAGCAGCTTACTAGACAGGGCAAACGGTCCTTACTTC
D: TRBD1
J: TRBJ2-7
size: .
V: TRBV11-3

CDR3: CASSPGGLAAIGPETQYF
DNA: TGCGCCAGCAGTCCGGGGGGACTAGCGGCTATCGGGCCAGAGACCCAGTACTTC
D: TRBD2
J: TRBJ2-5
size: .
V: TRBV4-1

CDR3: CASSVAAYNEQFF
DNA: TGTGCCAGCAGCGTAGCGGCCTACAATGAGCAGTTCTTC
D: .
J: TRBJ2-1
size: .
V: TRBV6-6

CDR3: CASSPPKRGGDNTGELFF
DNA: TGTGCCAGCAGCCCCCCAAAACGCGGGGGGGACAACACCGGGGAGCTGTTTTTT
D: TRBD2
J: TRBJ2-2
size: .
V: TRBV9

CDR3: CASSVGGGQETQYF
DNA: TGTGCCAGCAGCGTAGGGGGGGGGCAAGAGACCCAGTACTTC
D: TRBD2
J: TRBJ2-5
size: .
V: TRBV9

CDR3: CATQGSTDTQYF
DNA: TGTGCCACGCAGGGAAGCACAGATACGCAGTATTTT
D: .
J: TRBJ2-3
size: .
V: TRBV14

CDR3: CASSPSGNQPQHF
DNA: TGCGCCAGCAGTCCCTCGGGGAACCAGCCCCAGCATTTT
D: .
J: TRBJ1-5
size: .
V: TRBV10-1